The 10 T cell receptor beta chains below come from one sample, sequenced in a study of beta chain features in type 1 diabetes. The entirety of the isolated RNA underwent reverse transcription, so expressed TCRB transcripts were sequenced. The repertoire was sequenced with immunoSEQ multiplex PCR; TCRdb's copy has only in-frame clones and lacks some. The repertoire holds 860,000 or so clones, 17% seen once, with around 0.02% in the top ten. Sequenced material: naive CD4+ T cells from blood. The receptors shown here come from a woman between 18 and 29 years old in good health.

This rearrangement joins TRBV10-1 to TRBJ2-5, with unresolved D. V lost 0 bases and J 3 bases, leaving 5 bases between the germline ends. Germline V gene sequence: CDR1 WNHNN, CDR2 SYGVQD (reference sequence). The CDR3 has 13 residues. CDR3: CASSESPEETQYF. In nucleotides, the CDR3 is TGCGCCAGCAGTGAGTCGCCAGAAGAGACCCAGTACTTC.

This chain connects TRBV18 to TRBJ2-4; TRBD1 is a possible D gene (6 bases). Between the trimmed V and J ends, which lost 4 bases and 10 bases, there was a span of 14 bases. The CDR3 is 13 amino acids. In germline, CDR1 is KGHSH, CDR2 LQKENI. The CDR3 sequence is CASSRQGSGIQYF. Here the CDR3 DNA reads TGTGCCAGCTCACGGCAGGGGAGTGGAATTCAGTACTTC.

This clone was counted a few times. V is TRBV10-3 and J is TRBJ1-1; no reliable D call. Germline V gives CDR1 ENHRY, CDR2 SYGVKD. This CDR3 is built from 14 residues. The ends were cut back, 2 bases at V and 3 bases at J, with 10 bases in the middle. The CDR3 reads CAISEEGSHTEAFF. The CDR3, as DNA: TGTGCCATCAGTGAGGAAGGGTCCCACACTGAAGCTTTCTTT.

This CDR3 reads CASSLTQGFNEKLFF. CDR3 nucleotide sequence: TGTGCCAGCAGTTTAACACAGGGGTTTAATGAAAAACTGTTTTTT. J is TRBJ1-4 and V is TRBV6-5; 7 positions agree with TRBD1. Trimming removed 4 bases from V and 4 bases from J; junction bases left unmatched: 6. The CDR3 extends over 15 amino acids. Germline CDR1 and CDR2: MNHEY and SVGAGI.

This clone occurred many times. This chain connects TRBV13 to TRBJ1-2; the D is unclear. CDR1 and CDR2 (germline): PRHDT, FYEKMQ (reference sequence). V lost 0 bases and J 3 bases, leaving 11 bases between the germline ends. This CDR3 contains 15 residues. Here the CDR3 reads CASSLGRRQYYGYTF. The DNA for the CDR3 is TGTGCCAGCAGCTTAGGCAGGAGGCAGTACTATGGCTACACCTTC.

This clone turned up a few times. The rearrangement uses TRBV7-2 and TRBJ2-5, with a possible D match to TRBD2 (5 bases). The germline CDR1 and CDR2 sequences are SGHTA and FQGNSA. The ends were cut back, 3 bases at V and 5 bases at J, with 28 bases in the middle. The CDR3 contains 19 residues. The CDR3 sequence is CASSLETRSGRAPVETQYF. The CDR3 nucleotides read TGTGCCAGCAGCTTGGAAACCCGTTCCGGGCGGGCCCCCGTGGAGACCCAGTACTTC.

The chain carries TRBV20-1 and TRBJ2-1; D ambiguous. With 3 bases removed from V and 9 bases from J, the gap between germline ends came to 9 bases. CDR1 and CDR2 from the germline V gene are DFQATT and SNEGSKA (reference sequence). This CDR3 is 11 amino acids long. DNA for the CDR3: TGCAGTGCTAGCTCAGAGGTTGAGCAGTTCTTC. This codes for CSASSEVEQFF.

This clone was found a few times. In nucleotides, the CDR3 is TGTGCCAGCAGGAGGCTAGCGGGGACCACAGATACGCAGTATTTT. Its protein is CASRRLAGTTDTQYF. The chain links TRBV2 to TRBJ2-3, with 9 bases fitting TRBD2. The CDR3 is 15 residues long. Germline V lookup: CDR1 SNHLY, CDR2 FYNNEI. J was trimmed by 2 bases and V by 6 bases; bases with no gene match: 6.

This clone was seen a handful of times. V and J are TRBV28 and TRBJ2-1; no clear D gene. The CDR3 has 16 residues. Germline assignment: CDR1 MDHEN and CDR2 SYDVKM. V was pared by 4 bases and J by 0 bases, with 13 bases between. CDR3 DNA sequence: TGTGCCAGCAGTTCCCCAGACTGGAGCTCCTACAATGAGCAGTTCTTC. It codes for CASSSPDWSSYNEQFF.

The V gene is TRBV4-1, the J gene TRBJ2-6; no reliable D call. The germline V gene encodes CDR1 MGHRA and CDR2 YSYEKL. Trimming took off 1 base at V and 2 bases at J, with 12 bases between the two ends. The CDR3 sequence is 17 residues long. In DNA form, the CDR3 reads TGCGCCAGCAGCCAAGGGCCCGTACCAGCTGGGGCCAACGTCCTGACTTTC. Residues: CASSQGPVPAGANVLTF.